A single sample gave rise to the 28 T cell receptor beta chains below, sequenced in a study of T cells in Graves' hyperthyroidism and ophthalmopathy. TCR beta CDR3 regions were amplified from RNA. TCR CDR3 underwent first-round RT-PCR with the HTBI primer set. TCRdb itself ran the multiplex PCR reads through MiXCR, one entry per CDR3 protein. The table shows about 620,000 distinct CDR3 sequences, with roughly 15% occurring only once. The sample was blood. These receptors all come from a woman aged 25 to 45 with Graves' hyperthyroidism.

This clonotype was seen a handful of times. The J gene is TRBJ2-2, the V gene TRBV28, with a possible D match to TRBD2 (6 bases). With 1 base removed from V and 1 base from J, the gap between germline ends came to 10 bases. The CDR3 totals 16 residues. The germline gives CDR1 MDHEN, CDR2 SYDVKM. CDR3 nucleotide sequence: TGTGCCAGCAGTTTATTATTCGGGGGGAACACCGGGGAGCTGTTTTTT. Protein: CASSLLFGGNTGELFF.

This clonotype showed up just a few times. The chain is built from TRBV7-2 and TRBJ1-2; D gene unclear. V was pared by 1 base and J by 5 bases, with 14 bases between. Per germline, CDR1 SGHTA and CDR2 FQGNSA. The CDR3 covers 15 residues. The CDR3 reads CASSLVGGSLYGYTF. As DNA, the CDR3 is TGTGCCAGCAGCTTAGTTGGTGGTTCACTTTATGGCTACACCTTC. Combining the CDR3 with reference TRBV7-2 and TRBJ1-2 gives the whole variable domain GAGVSQSPSNKVTEKGKDVELRCDPISGHTALYWYRQSLGQGLEFLIYFQGNSAPDKSGLPSDRFSAERTGGSVSTLTIQRTQQEDSAVYLCASSLVGGSLYGYTFGSGTRLTVV.

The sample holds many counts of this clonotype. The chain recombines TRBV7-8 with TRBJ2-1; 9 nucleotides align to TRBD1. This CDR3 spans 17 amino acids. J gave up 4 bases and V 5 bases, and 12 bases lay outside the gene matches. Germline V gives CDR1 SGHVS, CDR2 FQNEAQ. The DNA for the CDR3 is TGTGCCAGCAGCACGCCCCGCGGGACAGGGCTGTACAATGAGCAGTTCTTC. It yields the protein CASSTPRGTGLYNEQFF.

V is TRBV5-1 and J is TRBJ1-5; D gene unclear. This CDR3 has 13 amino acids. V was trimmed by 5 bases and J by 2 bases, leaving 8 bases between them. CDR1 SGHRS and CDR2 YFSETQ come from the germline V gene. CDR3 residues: CASRGAGNQPQHF. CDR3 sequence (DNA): TGCGCCAGCAGAGGAGCGGGCAATCAGCCCCAGCATTTT. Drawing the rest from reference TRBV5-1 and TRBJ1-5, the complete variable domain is KAGVTQTPRYLIKTRGQQVTLSCSPISGHRSVSWYQQTPGQGLQFLFEYFSETQRNKGNFPGRFSGRQFSNSRSEMNVSTLELGDSALYLCASRGAGNQPQHFGDGTRLSIL.

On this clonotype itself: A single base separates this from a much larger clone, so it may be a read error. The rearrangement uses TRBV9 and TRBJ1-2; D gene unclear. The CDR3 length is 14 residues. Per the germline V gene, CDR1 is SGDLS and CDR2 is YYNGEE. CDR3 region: CASSVATANCGYTF. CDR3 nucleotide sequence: TGTGCCAGCAGCGTAGCAACCGCAAACTGTGGCTACACCTTC.

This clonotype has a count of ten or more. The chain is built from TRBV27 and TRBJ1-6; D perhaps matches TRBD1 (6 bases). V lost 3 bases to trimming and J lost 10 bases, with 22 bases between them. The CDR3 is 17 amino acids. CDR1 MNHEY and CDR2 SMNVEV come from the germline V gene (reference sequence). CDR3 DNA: TGTGCCAGCAGTTTTTGGACCACAGGGCCCCGGAGGTCACCCCTCCACTTT. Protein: CASSFWTTGPRRSPLHF.

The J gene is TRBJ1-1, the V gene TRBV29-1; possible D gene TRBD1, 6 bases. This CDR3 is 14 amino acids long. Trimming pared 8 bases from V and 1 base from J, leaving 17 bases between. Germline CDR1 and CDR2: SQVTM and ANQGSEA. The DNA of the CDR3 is TGCAGCTTAATAGGGGGAGGAAGGAACACTGAAGCTTTCTTT. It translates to CSLIGGGRNTEAFF.

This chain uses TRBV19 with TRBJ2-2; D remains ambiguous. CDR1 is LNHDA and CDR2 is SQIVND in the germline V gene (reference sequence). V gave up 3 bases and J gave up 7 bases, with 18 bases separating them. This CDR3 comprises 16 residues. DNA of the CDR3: TGTGCCAGTAGTATGGGGTCTCGGGCAGGCGGCGGGGAGCTGTTTTTT. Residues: CASSMGSRAGGGELFF. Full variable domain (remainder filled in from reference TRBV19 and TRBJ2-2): DGGITQSPKYLFRKEGQNVTLSCEQNLNHDAMYWYRQDPGQGLRLIYYSQIVNDFQKGDIAEGYSVSREKKESFPLTVTSAQKNPTAFYLCASSMGSRAGGGELFFGEGSRLTVL.

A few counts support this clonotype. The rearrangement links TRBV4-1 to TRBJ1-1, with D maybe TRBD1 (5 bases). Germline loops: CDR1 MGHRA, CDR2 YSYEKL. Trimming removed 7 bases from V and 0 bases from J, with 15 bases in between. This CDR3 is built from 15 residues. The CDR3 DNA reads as TGCGCCAGCAAATTTGTGGGGGGTATGAACACTGAAGCTTTCTTT. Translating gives CASKFVGGMNTEAFF.

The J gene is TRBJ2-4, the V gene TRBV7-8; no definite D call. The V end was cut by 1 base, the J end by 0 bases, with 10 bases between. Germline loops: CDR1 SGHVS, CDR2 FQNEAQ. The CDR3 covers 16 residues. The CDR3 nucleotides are TGTGCCAGCAGCTTAGGGGCTGCCGTAGCCAAAAACATTCAGTACTTC. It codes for CASSLGAAVAKNIQYF.

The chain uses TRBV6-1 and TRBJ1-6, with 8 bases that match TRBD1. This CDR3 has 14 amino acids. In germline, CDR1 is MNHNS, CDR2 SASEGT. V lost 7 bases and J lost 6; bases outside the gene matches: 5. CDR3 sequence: CASKGQGRNSPLHF. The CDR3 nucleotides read TGTGCCAGCAAAGGACAGGGTCGTAATTCACCCCTCCACTTT.

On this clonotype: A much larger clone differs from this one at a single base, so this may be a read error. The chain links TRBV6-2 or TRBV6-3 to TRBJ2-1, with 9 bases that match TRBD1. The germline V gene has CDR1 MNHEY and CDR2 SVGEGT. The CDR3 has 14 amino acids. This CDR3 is CASRGTGLRGEQLF. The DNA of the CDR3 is TGTGCCAGCAGGGGGACAGGGCTGAGGGGTGAGCAGCTCTTC.

CDR3 in amino acids: CASSVMAREAPTDTQYF. For the CDR3, the DNA is TGTGCCAGCAGCGTAATGGCGCGGGAGGCCCCCACAGATACGCAGTATTTT. The chain is built from TRBV9 and TRBJ2-3; TRBD2 aligns across 8 bases. Germline V gene sequence: CDR1 SGDLS, CDR2 YYNGEE. V was clipped by 1 base and J by 2 bases; unmatched bases: 9. The CDR3 loop spans 17 amino acids.

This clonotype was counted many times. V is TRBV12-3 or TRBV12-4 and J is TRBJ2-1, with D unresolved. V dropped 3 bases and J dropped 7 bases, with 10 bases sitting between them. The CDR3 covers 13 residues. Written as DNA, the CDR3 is TGTGCCAGCAGTTTCGGTCCGTCAAATGAGCAGTTCTTC. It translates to CASSFGPSNEQFF.

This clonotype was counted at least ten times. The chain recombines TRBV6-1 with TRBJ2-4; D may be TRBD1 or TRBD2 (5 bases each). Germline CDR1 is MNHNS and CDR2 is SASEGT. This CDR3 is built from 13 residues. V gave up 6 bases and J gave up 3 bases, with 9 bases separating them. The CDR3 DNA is TGTGCCAGCAGGGGGGTTGGCAAAAACATTCAGTACTTC. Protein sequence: CASRGVGKNIQYF.

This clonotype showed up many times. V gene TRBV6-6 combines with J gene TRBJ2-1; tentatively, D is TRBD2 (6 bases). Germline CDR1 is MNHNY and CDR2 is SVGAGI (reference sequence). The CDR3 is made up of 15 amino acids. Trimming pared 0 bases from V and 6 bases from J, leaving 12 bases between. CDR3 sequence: CASSYSGGGSNEQFF. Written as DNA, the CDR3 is TGTGCCAGCAGTTACTCGGGGGGAGGTTCCAATGAGCAGTTCTTC.

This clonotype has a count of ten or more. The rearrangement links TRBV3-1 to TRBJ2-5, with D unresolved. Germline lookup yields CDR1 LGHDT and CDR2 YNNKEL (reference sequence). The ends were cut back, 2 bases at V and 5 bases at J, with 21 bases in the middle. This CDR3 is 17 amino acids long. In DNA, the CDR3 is TGTGCCAGCAGCCAACAGAGGACGGGTACTTTTAGGGAGACCCAGTACTTC. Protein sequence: CASSQQRTGTFRETQYF.

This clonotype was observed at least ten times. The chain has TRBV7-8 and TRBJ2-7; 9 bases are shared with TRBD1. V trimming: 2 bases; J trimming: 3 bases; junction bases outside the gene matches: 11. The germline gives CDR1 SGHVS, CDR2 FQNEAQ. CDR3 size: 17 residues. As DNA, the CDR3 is TGTGCCAGCAGCTTAAGTTTGGAGGGACAGGGAGGCTACGAGCAGTACTTC. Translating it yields CASSLSLEGQGGYEQYF.

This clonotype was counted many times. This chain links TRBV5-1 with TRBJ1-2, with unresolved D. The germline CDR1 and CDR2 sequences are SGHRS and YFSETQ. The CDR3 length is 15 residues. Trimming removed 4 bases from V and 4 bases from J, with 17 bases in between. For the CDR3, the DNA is TGCGCCAGCAGCCCAGGCACCCAGCTGGGCTATGGCTACACCTTC. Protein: CASSPGTQLGYGYTF.

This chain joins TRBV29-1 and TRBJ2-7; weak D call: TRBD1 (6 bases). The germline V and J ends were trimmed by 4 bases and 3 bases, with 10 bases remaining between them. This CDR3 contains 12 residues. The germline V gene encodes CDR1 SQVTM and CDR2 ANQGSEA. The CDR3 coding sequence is TGCAGCGTTGCGACAGGAGGCTACGAGCAGTACTTC. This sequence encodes CSVATGGYEQYF.

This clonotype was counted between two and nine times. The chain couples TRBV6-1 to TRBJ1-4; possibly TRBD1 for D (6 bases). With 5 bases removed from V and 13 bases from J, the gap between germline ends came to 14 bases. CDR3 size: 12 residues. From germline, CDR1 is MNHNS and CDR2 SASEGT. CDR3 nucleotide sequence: TGTGCCAGCAGTAACCAGGGGTTTGGACTGTTTTTT. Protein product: CASSNQGFGLFF.

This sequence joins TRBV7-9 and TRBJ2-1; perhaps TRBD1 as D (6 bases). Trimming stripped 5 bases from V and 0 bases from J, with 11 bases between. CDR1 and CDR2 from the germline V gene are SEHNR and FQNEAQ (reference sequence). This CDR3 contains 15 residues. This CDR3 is CASSEGHSSYNEQFF. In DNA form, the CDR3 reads TGTGCCAGCAGCGAGGGACATAGCTCCTACAATGAGCAGTTCTTC.

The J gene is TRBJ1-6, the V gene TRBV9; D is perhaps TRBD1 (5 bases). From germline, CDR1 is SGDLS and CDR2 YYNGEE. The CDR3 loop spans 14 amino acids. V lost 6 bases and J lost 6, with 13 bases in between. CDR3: CASNRRQGNSPLHF. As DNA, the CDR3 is TGTGCCAGCAACCGAAGGCAGGGTAATTCACCCCTCCACTTT.

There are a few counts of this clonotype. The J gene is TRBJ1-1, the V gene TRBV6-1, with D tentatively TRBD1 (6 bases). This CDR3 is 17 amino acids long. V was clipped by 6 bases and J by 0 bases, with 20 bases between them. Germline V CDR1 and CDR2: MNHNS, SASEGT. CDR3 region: CASSAEIGGRMNTEAFF. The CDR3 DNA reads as TGTGCCAGCAGCGCGGAGATTGGGGGCCGGATGAACACTGAAGCTTTCTTT.

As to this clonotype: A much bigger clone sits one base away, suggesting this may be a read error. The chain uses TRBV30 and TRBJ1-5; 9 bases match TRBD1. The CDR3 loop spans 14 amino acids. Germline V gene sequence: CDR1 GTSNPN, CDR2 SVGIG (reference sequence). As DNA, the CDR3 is TGTGCCTGGACCGGGACAGGGATTTATCAGCCCAAGCATTTT. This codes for CAWTGTGIYQPKHF. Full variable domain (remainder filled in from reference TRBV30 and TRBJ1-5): SQTIHQWPATLVQPVGSPLSLECTVEGTSNPNLYWYRQAAGRGLQLLFYSVGIGQISSEVPQNLSASRPQDRQFILSSKKLLLSDSGFYLCAWTGTGIYQPKHFGDGTRLSIL.

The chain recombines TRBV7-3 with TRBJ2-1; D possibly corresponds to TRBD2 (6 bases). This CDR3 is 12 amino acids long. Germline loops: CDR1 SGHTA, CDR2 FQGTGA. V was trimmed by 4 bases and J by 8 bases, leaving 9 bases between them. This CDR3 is CASSYTGDEQFF. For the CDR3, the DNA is TGTGCCAGCAGCTATACGGGGGATGAGCAGTTCTTC.

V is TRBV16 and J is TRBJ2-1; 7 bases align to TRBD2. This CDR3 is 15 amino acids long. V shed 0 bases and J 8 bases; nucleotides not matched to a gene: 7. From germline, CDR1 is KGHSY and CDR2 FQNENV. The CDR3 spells CASSQSGGSSDEQFF. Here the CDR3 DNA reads TGTGCCAGCAGCCAATCGGGAGGGAGTAGCGATGAGCAGTTCTTC.

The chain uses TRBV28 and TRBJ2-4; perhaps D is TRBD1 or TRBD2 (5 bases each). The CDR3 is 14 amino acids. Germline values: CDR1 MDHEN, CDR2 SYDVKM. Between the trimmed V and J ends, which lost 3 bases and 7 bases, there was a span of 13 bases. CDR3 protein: CASSFGLEGNIQYF. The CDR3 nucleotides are TGTGCCAGCAGTTTCGGACTTGAGGGGAACATTCAGTACTTC.